This T cell receptor (beta chain) originates from a study of cytomegalovirus exposure and HLA in healthy donors. With 5 bases clipped from V and 7 bases from J, the junction kept 9 bases outside the gene matches. The germline gives CDR1 SGHVS, CDR2 FQNEAQ. This CDR3 comprises 14 residues. 60 Vbeta and 13 Jbeta primers were used in PCR. Repertoires were generated with immunoSEQ multiplex PCR, while TCRdb's copy carries only in-frame clones and drops some. The sample includes under 130,000 clones, roughly 80% seen only once; the top ten take approximately 6.9%. The chain joins TRBV7-8 to TRBJ1-2; 8 bases agree with TRBD1. The clonotype was recovered from a man aged 30 to 39 in good health and CMV-seropositive. Sequencing input: PBMCs. CDR3 bases: TGTGCCAGCAGCCAAGCAGGGGGCAAGGGTGGCTACACCTTC. As protein: CASSQAGGKGGYTF.